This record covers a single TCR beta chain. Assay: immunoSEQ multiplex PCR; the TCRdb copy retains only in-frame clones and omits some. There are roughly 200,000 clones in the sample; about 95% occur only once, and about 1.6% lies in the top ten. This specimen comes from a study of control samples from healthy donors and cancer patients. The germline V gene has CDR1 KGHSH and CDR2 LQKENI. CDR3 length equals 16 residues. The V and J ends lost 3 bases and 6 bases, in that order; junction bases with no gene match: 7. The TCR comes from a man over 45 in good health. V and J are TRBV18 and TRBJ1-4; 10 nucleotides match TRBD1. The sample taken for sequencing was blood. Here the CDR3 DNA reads TGTGCCAGCTCACCCGAGACAGGGGGCCTCTATGAAAAACTGTTTTTT. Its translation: CASSPETGGLYEKLFF.